This entry concerns a single T cell receptor (beta chain). The data originate from a study of blood T cell repertoires in COVID-19. This table comes from immunoSEQ multiplex PCR, and its TCRdb copy is limited to in-frame clones, with some not included. In the table there are 250,000 to 350,000 clones, about 85% of which are singletons. The germline gives CDR1 LNHDA, CDR2 SQIVND (reference sequence). This CDR3 contains 14 residues. Trimming took 5 bases from V and 5 from J; bases not matched to a gene: 6. The J gene is TRBJ2-7, the V gene TRBV19; 10 bases agree with TRBD1. The clonotype was recovered from a woman between 50 and 59 years old who had recovered from COVID-19. Sequencing used PBMCs or T cells enriched from blood (not recorded which). CDR3 DNA: TGTGCCAGTAGTCTGGGACAGGGGTCCCACGAGCAGTACTTC. Translation gives CASSLGQGSHEQYF. The variable domain in full, completed from reference TRBV19 and TRBJ2-7, reads DGGITQSPKYLFRKEGQNVTLSCEQNLNHDAMYWYRQDPGQGLRLIYYSQIVNDFQKGDIAEGYSVSREKKESFPLTVTSAQKNPTAFYLCASSLGQGSHEQYFGPGTRLTVT.